This T cell receptor (beta chain) originates from a study of monozygotic twins with inflammatory bowel disease. Findings of the study overall: Limited statistical power may explain no repertoire similarity difference between concordant and discordant twins. Clonotype overlap with others was lower in IBD patients than in healthy twins, a difference that was greatest with disease activity.

CDR3 size: 14 residues. From germline, CDR1 is LGHDT and CDR2 YNNKEL (reference sequence). Total RNA, at roughly 3,700 ng, went into every TCR library. Two nested PCRs, run for approximately 17 and 9 cycles, were applied to TCRalpha and TCRbeta cDNA. TCRdb reprocessed the 5' RACE reads, keeping one entry per CDR3 protein, no DNA. This repertoire comprises approximately 300,000 distinct CDR3 sequences; its ten largest clones make up over 5%. On this clonotype itself: Its antigen is currently unknown.

The sample taken for sequencing was blood. The TCR was taken from a human donor with ulcerative colitis or Crohn's disease, or a healthy co-twin of an affected twin (not recorded which). The chain is built from TRBV3-1 and TRBJ2-3; TCRdb returns TRBD2, unconfirmable since there is no DNA. The CDR3 here is CASSQAGVTDTQYF.